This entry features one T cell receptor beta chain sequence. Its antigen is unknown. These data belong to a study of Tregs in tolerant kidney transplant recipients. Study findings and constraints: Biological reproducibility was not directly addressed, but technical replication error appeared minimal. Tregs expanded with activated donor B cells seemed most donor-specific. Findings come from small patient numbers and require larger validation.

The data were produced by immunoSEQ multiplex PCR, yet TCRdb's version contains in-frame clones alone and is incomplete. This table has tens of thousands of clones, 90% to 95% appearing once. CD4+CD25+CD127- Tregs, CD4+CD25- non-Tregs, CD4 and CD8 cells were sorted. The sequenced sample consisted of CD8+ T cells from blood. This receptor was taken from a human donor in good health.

Written as DNA, the CDR3 is TGTGCCAGTAGTATCCCGACCCGGAGGAATGAAAAACTGTTTTTT. Its protein product is CASSIPTRRNEKLFF. The J gene is TRBJ1-4, the V gene TRBV19; no reliable D call. CDR1 is LNHDA, CDR2 SQIVND, per germline (reference sequence). V was pared by 3 bases and J by 5 bases, with 13 bases between. The CDR3 has 15 residues. Full variable domain (missing parts from reference TRBV19 and TRBJ1-4): DGGITQSPKYLFRKEGQNVTLSCEQNLNHDAMYWYRQDPGQGLRLIYYSQIVNDFQKGDIAEGYSVSREKKESFPLTVTSAQKNPTAFYLCASSIPTRRNEKLFFGSGTQLSVL.